Here is one T cell receptor (beta chain) with its context. Its antigen is as yet unknown. These data come from a study of T cell repertoires and HLA-DP antigens. Turning to the study itself: CD4+ T cells were cocultured with HeLa cells expressing HLA-DP.

Study-level findings and limits: Against both alloantigens, CD137+ clonality was similar, 0.35 to 0.45.

The germline CDR1 and CDR2 sequences are LNHNV and YYDKDF (reference sequence). Between the trimmed V and J ends, which lost 0 bases and 5 bases, there was a span of 13 bases. CDR3 length: 15 residues. The PCR primers covered 54 TRBV and 13 TRBJ segments. Generated by immunoSEQ multiplex PCR, the TCRdb table keeps only in-frame clones and is missing some. The table lists around 70,000 clones, roughly 75% of them singletons. CD4+ T cells, purified by negative selection, averaged approximately 98% purity. The sequenced sample consisted of CD4+ T cells from PBMCs. This TCR was recovered from a man aged 60 to 75 in good health and CMV-seronegative. The rearrangement links TRBV15 to TRBJ2-5; possible D gene TRBD1, 5 bases. The CDR3 protein is CATSRDKGPEETQYF. The CDR3 region has the DNA TGTGCCACCAGCAGAGATAAGGGGCCGGAGGAGACCCAGTACTTC.